This T cell receptor (beta chain) is from a study of blood T cell repertoires in COVID-19. Assay used: immunoSEQ multiplex PCR; TCRdb lists only in-frame clones, some missing. The table includes 150,000 to 250,000 clones, 82% detected once. Donors in Cohort 3 who had recovered were those with two negative PCRs, healthcare professional clearance, or resolution of their symptoms. Germline lookup yields CDR1 MNHNY and CDR2 SVGAGI (reference sequence). The CDR3 loop spans 13 amino acids. V lost 7 bases and J 0 bases, leaving 9 bases between the germline ends. The chain links TRBV6-6 to TRBJ2-5; maybe TRBD2 (6 bases). Sequencing was carried out using PBMCs or T cells enriched from blood (not recorded which). The TCR originated in a middle-aged man who had recovered from COVID-19. DNA of the CDR3: TGTGCCAGCACTGGACTATACCAAGAGACCCAGTACTTC. The encoded protein is CASTGLYQETQYF.